One sample yielded the 27 T cell receptor beta chains listed below, sequenced in a study of breast tumors, draining lymph nodes, adjacent tissues. The lymph nodes were axillary draining lymph nodes from breast cancer patients. Each CDR3 protein is one row after TCRdb ran MiXCR on the multiplex PCR reads. The repertoire holds around 130,000 distinct CDR3 sequences, with less than 25% as singletons. Sequencing was performed on axillary lymph node tissue. The receptor set was obtained from a female donor with breast cancer. Some clones in this sample may be carry-over from other donors' samples.

This clonotype was seen ten or more times. This chain connects TRBV5-4 to TRBJ2-7; no reliable D call. The germline CDR1 and CDR2 sequences are SGHNT and YYREEE (reference sequence). This CDR3 region has 14 residues. The V end was cut by 5 bases, the J end by 7 bases, with 19 bases between. CDR3 in amino acids: CASSPGRQAGEQYF. The CDR3 DNA reads TGTGCCAGCAGTCCCGGGCGACAAGCTGGAGAGCAGTACTTC.

This clonotype has a count of ten or more. V gene TRBV7-3 combines with J gene TRBJ2-1, with 9 positions matching TRBD2. V was clipped by 2 bases and J by 4 bases; unmatched bases: 9. The CDR3 spans 17 residues. The germline V gene encodes CDR1 SGHTA and CDR2 FQGTGA. The CDR3 region has the DNA TGTGCCAGCAGCTTAGGAGCGGGAGGACCGCGTTACAATGAGCAGTTCTTC. It yields the protein CASSLGAGGPRYNEQFF.

Ten or more counts support this clonotype. V gene TRBV19 combines with J gene TRBJ2-7; D remains ambiguous. There are 13 residues in the CDR3. Germline loops: CDR1 LNHDA, CDR2 SQIVND (reference sequence). Between the trimmed V and J ends, which lost 1 base and 4 bases, there was a span of 8 bases. The CDR3: CASSIGTDYEQYF. CDR3 bases: TGTGCCAGTAGTATAGGGACGGATTACGAGCAGTACTTC.

This clonotype was counted many times. V usage is TRBV7-3 and J usage is TRBJ2-5; 7 nucleotides line up with TRBD2. Germline trimming cut 1 base from V and 0 bases from J; bases unmatched to any gene: 2. The CDR3 runs to 15 residues. The germline V gene has CDR1 SGHTA and CDR2 FQGTGA. CDR3 loop: CASSLRGTNQETQYF. The CDR3 DNA sequence: TGTGCCAGCAGCTTAAGAGGGACTAACCAAGAGACCCAGTACTTC.

At least ten counts were recorded for this clonotype. The chain links TRBV7-9 to TRBJ1-6, with 8 positions matching TRBD1. Germline V gene sequence: CDR1 SEHNR, CDR2 FQNEAQ (reference sequence). The CDR3 is 15 residues long. Unmatched junction bases numbered 6, after V lost 1 base and J lost 10 bases. In DNA form, the CDR3 reads TGTGCCAGCAGCTTAGTGGGGACAGGAGGATCACCCCTCCACTTT. Encoded protein: CASSLVGTGGSPLHF.

This clonotype came up many times. The chain joins TRBV10-3 to TRBJ2-7, with D perhaps matching TRBD2 (5 bases). The length of the CDR3 is 13 residues. The V gene lost 4 bases and the J gene lost 0 bases, with 7 bases spanning the gap. Germline V gives CDR1 ENHRY, CDR2 SYGVKD. The CDR3 DNA sequence: TGTGCCATCAGTGGTCGGGACTCCTACGAGCAGTACTTC. This sequence encodes CAISGRDSYEQYF.

The sample holds many counts of this clonotype. The chain carries TRBV5-5 and TRBJ2-1, with D hard to call. The V end was cut by 1 base, the J end by 5 bases, with 7 bases between. The CDR3 extends over 13 amino acids. The V gene's germline CDR1 is SGHKS and CDR2 YYEKEE (reference sequence). The CDR3 nucleotides are TGTGCCAGCAGCTTGAACGGAGACAATGAGCAGTTCTTC. This sequence encodes CASSLNGDNEQFF.

This clonotype was observed many times. The chain links TRBV9 to TRBJ2-3; D gene uncertain. V lost 1 base to trimming and J lost 0 bases, with 6 bases between them. Looked up from germline, CDR1 is SGDLS and CDR2 is YYNGEE. The CDR3 loop spans 14 amino acids. The CDR3 nucleotides read TGTGCCAGCAGCGTATTTCCTAGCACAGATACGCAGTATTTT. Its protein is CASSVFPSTDTQYF. The full variable domain, in which reference TRBV9 and TRBJ2-3 provide the parts outside the CDR3, is DSGVTQTPKHLITATGQRVTLRCSPRSGDLSVYWYQQSLDQGLQFLIQYYNGEERAKGNILERFSAQQFPDLHSELNLSSLELGDSALYFCASSVFPSTDTQYFGPGTRLTVL.

Regarding this clonotype: A read error is possible here, since a much larger clone lies one base away. The chain employs TRBV5-6 and TRBJ1-2; 7 nucleotides agree with TRBD1. Germline V gene lookup returns CDR1 SGHDT and CDR2 YYEEEE. The CDR3 consists of 14 residues. The CDR3 bases are TGTGCCAGCAGCTTGGTGGACAGGACGTATGGCTGCACCTTC. This codes for CASSLVDRTYGCTF. Full variable domain (missing parts from reference TRBV5-6 and TRBJ1-2): DAGVTQSPTHLIKTRGQQVTLRCSPKSGHDTVSWYQQALGQGPQFIFQYYEEEERQRGNFPDRFSGHQFPNYSSELNVNALLLGDSALYLCASSLVDRTYGCTFGSGTRLTVV.

To note about this clonotype: A much larger clonotype is one base distant, so this may be a read error. The chain couples TRBV10-1 to TRBJ2-3; no definite D call. The CDR3 is made up of 11 amino acids. CDR1 WNHNN and CDR2 SYGVQD come from the germline V gene (reference sequence). CDR3 coding DNA: TGCGCCAGCAGTGAGGCAGATAAGCAGTATTTT. Protein: CASSEADKQYF.

This clonotype showed up many times. The chain carries TRBV9 and TRBJ2-1; 9 bases are shared with TRBD2. Germline V gives CDR1 SGDLS, CDR2 YYNGEE. The CDR3 spans 12 residues. J gave up 9 bases and V 4 bases, and 2 bases lay outside the gene matches. CDR3 in DNA: TGTGCCAGCAGCCTTAGCGGGGGTGAGCAGTTCTTC. Its translation is CASSLSGGEQFF. The full variable domain, rest sourced from reference TRBV9 and TRBJ2-1, is DSGVTQTPKHLITATGQRVTLRCSPRSGDLSVYWYQQSLDQGLQFLIQYYNGEERAKGNILERFSAQQFPDLHSELNLSSLELGDSALYFCASSLSGGEQFFGPGTRLTVL.

This clonotype was seen repeatedly, ten times or more. V is TRBV5-6 and J is TRBJ2-7; D may correspond to TRBD1 or TRBD2 (5 bases each). In germline, CDR1 is SGHDT, CDR2 YYEEEE. This CDR3 has 16 residues. V lost 5 bases and J 0 bases, leaving 18 bases between the germline ends. CDR3 residues: CASSLVGERGSYEQYF. DNA for the CDR3: TGTGCCAGCAGTCTGGTGGGGGAAAGGGGCTCCTACGAGCAGTACTTC.

For this clonotype: A junction end diverges from the germline sequence, so it may reflect a read error. The V call is TRBV29-1, the J call TRBJ1-4; 7 bases match TRBD1. Germline lookup yields CDR1 SQVTM and CDR2 ANQGSEA. The CDR3 has 15 residues. The CDR3 DNA is TGCAGCGTTGAGGTCGAGGACAGGTTTAATGAAGAACTGTTTTTT. Translated, it gives CSVEVEDRFNEELFF. Full variable domain (remainder filled in from reference TRBV29-1 and TRBJ1-4): SAVISQKPSRDICQRGTSLTIQCQVDSQVTMMFWYRQQPGQSLTLIATANQGSEATYESGFVIDKFPISRPNLTFSTLTVSNMSPEDSSIYLCSVEVEDRFNEELFFGSGTQLSVL.

This clonotype was detected many times. The V gene is TRBV19, the J gene TRBJ2-1; D uncertain. Germline CDR1 reads LNHDA; CDR2 reads SQIVND (reference sequence). V lost 0 bases and J 0 bases, leaving 9 bases between the germline ends. This CDR3 comprises 16 residues. CDR3 nucleotides: TGTGCCAGTAGTATAGACTCGGCGAGCTCCTACAATGAGCAGTTCTTC. Translating it yields CASSIDSASSYNEQFF.

As to this clonotype: A much larger clone is a single base away; this may be a read error. The chain links TRBV9 to TRBJ2-3, with 7 bases that match TRBD1. The CDR3 has 15 residues. Germline V gene sequence: CDR1 SGDLS, CDR2 YYNGEE. CDR3: CASGVGGGSTDTQYF. The CDR3 region has the DNA TGTGCCAGCGGCGTAGGGGGCGGGAGCACAGATACGCAGTATTTT.

This clonotype showed up many times. V gene TRBV6-5 combines with J gene TRBJ2-3; D is uncertain. The CDR3 contains 18 residues. Trimming shortened V by 2 bases and J by 3 bases, and 21 bases separated the two germline ends. Germline V gene data show CDR1 as MNHEY and CDR2 as SVGAGI. Written as DNA, the CDR3 is TGTGCCAGCAGTTACCCCACAATGGAACATCAGACAACAGATACGCAGTATTTT. This gives the protein CASSYPTMEHQTTDTQYF.

This clonotype was seen repeatedly, ten times or more. This chain uses TRBV6-1 with TRBJ2-3; D might be TRBD1 or TRBD2, each matching 5 bases. This CDR3 has 17 residues. V dropped 6 bases and J dropped 0 bases, with 19 bases sitting between them. Germline loops: CDR1 MNHNS, CDR2 SASEGT. CDR3 nucleotides: TGTGCCAGCAGCAGCCACCGAGGGGTTTCTAGCACAGATACGCAGTATTTT. Its protein is CASSSHRGVSSTDTQYF.

This clonotype was counted ten times or more. The chain links TRBV6-4 to TRBJ2-1; D perhaps matches TRBD2 (6 bases). Germline loops: CDR1 MRHNA, CDR2 SNTAGT. The CDR3 extends over 14 amino acids. The V end lost 0 bases, the J end lost 9 bases, and 12 bases lay between the germline ends. CDR3 DNA: TGTGCCAGCAGTGACTCTGTTGGGGGGAGTGAGCAGTTCTTC. This translates into CASSDSVGGSEQFF.

This clonotype was seen repeatedly, ten times or more. The chain carries TRBV5-1 and TRBJ2-3; D is uncertain. The CDR3 runs to 18 residues. V dropped 2 bases and J dropped 0 bases, with 19 bases sitting between them. Germline CDR1 reads SGHRS; CDR2 reads YFSETQ. The CDR3 DNA sequence: TGCGCCAGCAGCTTAGACGGTTTTGGGCTGGGGAGCACAGATACGCAGTATTTT. It is translated as CASSLDGFGLGSTDTQYF.

This clonotype was detected many times. The chain combines TRBV7-8 with TRBJ1-5, with 9 bases fitting TRBD1. CDR3 length: 16 residues. The trim removed 0 bases at V and 6 bases at J, leaving 6 bases unmatched. Germline lookup yields CDR1 SGHVS and CDR2 FQNEAQ. The CDR3 coding sequence is TGTGCCAGCAGCTTAGCGCCGGACAGGGGAGGTCAGCCCCAGCATTTT. Encoded protein: CASSLAPDRGGQPQHF.

Ten or more counts support this clonotype. The gene calls are TRBV7-3 and TRBJ1-6; no clear D gene. The CDR3 totals 14 residues. Per germline, CDR1 SGHTA and CDR2 FQGTGA. Between the trimmed V and J ends, which lost 4 bases and 5 bases, there was a span of 9 bases. As DNA, the CDR3 is TGTGCCAGCAGCTACGGACCCCATAATTCACCCCTCCACTTT. Translating it yields CASSYGPHNSPLHF.

This clonotype was counted many times. V usage is TRBV6-2 or TRBV6-3 and J usage is TRBJ2-1; no clear D. The CDR3 is 15 amino acids. The V gene lost 2 bases and the J gene lost 6 bases, with 14 bases spanning the gap. Looked up from germline, CDR1 is MNHEY and CDR2 is SVGEGT. This CDR3 is CASSYPPGVLNEQFF. The DNA for the CDR3 is TGTGCCAGCAGTTACCCCCCTGGGGTCCTCAATGAGCAGTTCTTC.

Comments on this clonotype: A read error may explain this, as a much larger clone is one base away. The chain is built from TRBV27 and TRBJ2-2, with D perhaps TRBD1 or TRBD2 (5 bases each). The CDR3 consists of 12 residues. Germline V gene sequence: CDR1 MNHEY, CDR2 SMNVEV (reference sequence). CDR3 loop: CASSFGGGEPFF. As DNA, the CDR3 is TGTGCCAGCAGTTTTGGTGGGGGAGAGCCGTTTTTT.

This clonotype has more than one count but fewer than ten. J is TRBJ2-7 and V is TRBV28; D remains unclear. The germline V gene has CDR1 MDHEN and CDR2 SYDVKM. The CDR3 loop spans 12 amino acids. With 7 bases removed from V and 5 bases from J, the gap between germline ends came to 12 bases. The CDR3 spells CASTGNINEQYF. Written as DNA, the CDR3 is TGTGCCAGCACTGGGAACATCAACGAGCAGTACTTC. The whole variable domain, remainder taken from reference TRBV28 and TRBJ2-7, is DVKVTQSSRYLVKRTGEKVFLECVQDMDHENMFWYRQDPGLGLRLIYFSYDVKMKEKGDIPEGYSVSREKKERFSLILESASTNQTSMYLCASTGNINEQYFGPGTRLTVT.

This clonotype was recorded at least ten times. This rearrangement joins TRBV5-1 to TRBJ2-2; TRBD1 agrees at 7 bases. V gave up 0 bases and J gave up 4 bases; unmatched junction bases: 6. CDR3 length equals 16 residues. Germline V gives CDR1 SGHRS, CDR2 YFSETQ. The DNA of the CDR3 is TGCGCCAGCAGCTTGGTGGTGGGGGACAGCACCGGGGAGCTGTTTTTT. Translating it yields CASSLVVGDSTGELFF.

Many counts were recorded for this clonotype. The chain is built from TRBV6-5 and TRBJ1-5; D remains unclear. CDR1 and CDR2 from the germline V gene are MNHEY and SVGAGI. This CDR3 comprises 14 residues. V was cut by 2 bases and J by 7 bases, with 12 bases left in between. This CDR3 reads CASSYQAGLQPQHF. DNA of the CDR3: TGTGCCAGCAGTTACCAGGCCGGTCTCCAGCCCCAGCATTTT.

This clonotype was detected ten times or more. This sequence joins TRBV6-2 or TRBV6-3 and TRBJ2-5; 13 bases line up with TRBD2. The V and J ends lost 10 bases and 4 bases, in that order; junction bases with no gene match: 9. The germline CDR1 and CDR2 sequences are MNHEY and SVGEGT. This CDR3 contains 15 residues. CDR3 bases: TGTGCCACCGGGACTAGCGGGACCGAGGGAGAGACCCAGTACTTC. Translated: CATGTSGTEGETQYF.